This passage covers 20 T cell receptor beta chains from one sample sequenced in a study of vaccination and CD4 T cells after COVID-19 (dated by TCRdb to between 2021 and 2022). These receptors are not linked to any known antigen. In light of the paper, this sample's treatment or condition label describes: 10-day PBMC culture with coronavirus spike peptide pools or control peptides (ViraFEST assay). The library was generated by PCR. The sequencer listed for this sample is Illumina iSeq 100. TCR sequencing of DNA from cultured CD4+ T cells used the Oncomine TCR Beta short-read assay at the Johns Hopkins FTIC core. Using fastp trimming at Q25 and MiXCR clonotype assembly, TCRdb reanalyzed the public sequencing data and kept in-frame beta chains. Identical CDR3 proteins give one entry, which carries the most common genes and DNA. The sample contains around 26,000 distinct CDR3 sequences, around 66% of them found a single time. The biggest ten clones account for about 17% of the sample.

The sample here was CD4+ T cells from blood, cultured in vitro, taken after SARS-CoV-2 vaccination. The receptors were sampled from a human donor who received a COVID-19 vaccine.

The chain joins TRBV7-2 to TRBJ2-1, with 12 bases aligning to TRBD2. V dropped 0 bases and J dropped 15; count of bases not matched to a gene: 9. The germline gives CDR1 SGHTA, CDR2 FQGNSA. The CDR3 is 15 amino acids. CDR3 protein: CASSLAPGLAGQWFF. CDR3 coding DNA: TGTGCCAGCAGCTTAGCCCCCGGACTAGCGGGGCAGTGGTTCTTC. The full variable domain, rest sourced from reference TRBV7-2 and TRBJ2-1, is GAGVSQSPSNKVTEKGKDVELRCDPISGHTALYWYRQSLGQGLEFLIYFQGNSAPDKSGLPSDRFSAERTGGSVSTLTIQRTQQEDSAVYLCASSLAPGLAGQWFFGPGTRLTVL.

The V gene is TRBV10-1, the J gene TRBJ1-3; D is ambiguous. Germline V lookup: CDR1 WNHNN, CDR2 SYGVQD (reference sequence). V was pared by 3 bases and J by 2 bases, with 5 bases between. The CDR3 spans 13 residues. The DNA for the CDR3 is TGCGCCAGCAGTGACCGCGCTGGAAACACCATATATTTT. This translates into CASSDRAGNTIYF.

This sequence joins TRBV7-8 and TRBJ2-3, with a tentative D call TRBD1 (5 bases). The V gene lost 0 bases and the J gene lost 8 bases, with 18 bases spanning the gap. The CDR3 totals 16 residues. CDR1 and CDR2 from the germline V gene are SGHVS and FQNEAQ. CDR3 bases: TGTGCCAGCAGCTTAGCACTTTCCAGGGAACGTGGTACGCAGTATTTT. Translated: CASSLALSRERGTQYF.

The chain recombines TRBV5-4 with TRBJ2-5; 9 bases line up with TRBD2. The CDR3 has 16 residues. The germline V gene encodes CDR1 SGHNT and CDR2 YYREEE (reference sequence). Trimming removed 4 bases from V and 1 base from J; junction bases left unmatched: 8. The DNA of the CDR3 is TGTGCCAGCAGCCACCCCGGAGCGGGGGGCCAAGAGACCCAGTACTTC. Its translation is CASSHPGAGGQETQYF.

The CDR3 reads CASSEGDLDYGYTF. DNA of the CDR3: TGTGCCAGCAGTGAAGGGGACTTAGACTATGGCTACACCTTC. The genes are TRBV6-1 and TRBJ1-2; D might be TRBD1 (5 bases). CDR1 is MNHNS, CDR2 SASEGT, per germline. The germline V and J ends were trimmed by 1 base and 3 bases, with 9 bases remaining between them. This CDR3 contains 14 residues.

The J gene is TRBJ1-2, the V gene TRBV6-1; TRBD1 might be the D (6 bases). V dropped 6 bases and J dropped 0 bases, with 14 bases sitting between them. From germline, CDR1 is MNHNS and CDR2 SASEGT. The CDR3 is 15 amino acids. The CDR3 is CASRAQGTPNYGYTF. As DNA, the CDR3 is TGTGCCAGCAGGGCACAGGGCACACCTAACTATGGCTACACCTTC.

This clonotype came up a few times. The chain couples TRBV30 to TRBJ1-3; D might be TRBD1 (5 bases). V lost 0 bases and J 0 bases, leaving 6 bases between the germline ends. CDR1 is GTSNPN and CDR2 is SVGIG in the germline V gene (reference sequence). The CDR3 totals 14 residues. CDR3 DNA sequence: TGTGCCTGGAGTGTAGGGGACTCTGGAAACACCATATATTTT. Translated: CAWSVGDSGNTIYF.

Judged by abundance, this clonotype is medium-sized. The chain is built from TRBV7-6 and TRBJ2-2, with D unclear. Germline V gives CDR1 SGHVS, CDR2 FNYEAQ. Trimming pared 1 base from V and 0 bases from J, leaving 3 bases between. This CDR3 is built from 14 residues. The DNA for the CDR3 is TGTGCCAGCAGCTTAGGTGCGAACACCGGGGAGCTGTTTTTT. Protein sequence: CASSLGANTGELFF.

V is TRBV20-1 and J is TRBJ1-4; D gene uncertain. CDR1 DFQATT and CDR2 SNEGSKA come from the germline V gene (reference sequence). CDR3 length equals 13 residues. CDR3 nucleotides: TGCAGCACGAGTGCTGCAACTAATGAAAAACTGTTTTTT. It encodes CSTSAATNEKLFF.

The CDR3 DNA follows: TGCAGTGCTAGTACCCAGGGACTCTACGAGCAGTACTTC. Translating gives CSASTQGLYEQYF. The V gene is TRBV20-1, the J gene TRBJ2-7, with D possibly being TRBD2 (6 bases). Per germline, CDR1 DFQATT and CDR2 SNEGSKA (reference sequence). V shed 3 bases and J shed 3 bases, with 12 bases lying between them. This CDR3 spans 13 amino acids.

The chain carries TRBV27 and TRBJ2-7; TRBD1 aligns across 7 bases. V dropped 5 bases and J dropped 6; count of bases not matched to a gene: 10. The CDR3 covers 14 residues. Germline CDR1 and CDR2: MNHEY and SMNVEV (reference sequence). The CDR3 region is CASSHYDRVSEQYF. The CDR3 nucleotides are TGTGCCAGCAGTCACTACGACAGGGTCAGCGAGCAGTACTTC.

The genes are TRBV11-3 and TRBJ2-3; possibly TRBD1 for D (5 bases). Germline values: CDR1 SGHNT, CDR2 YENEEA. V was shortened by 4 bases and J by 5 bases, with 7 bases between the two germline ends. This CDR3 contains 12 residues. The CDR3 here is CASSSDRDTQYF. CDR3 in DNA: TGTGCCAGCAGCTCCGACAGAGATACGCAGTATTTT.

V gene TRBV5-4 combines with J gene TRBJ1-2; D is undetermined. The V gene's germline CDR1 is SGHNT and CDR2 YYREEE (reference sequence). The ends were cut back, 0 bases at V and 0 bases at J, with 6 bases in the middle. CDR3 length: 14 residues. The CDR3 DNA is TGTGCCAGCAGCTTGGCCCGATCTAACTATGGCTACACCTTC. Its protein is CASSLARSNYGYTF.

This clonotype occurred a few times. The gene calls are TRBV6-5 and TRBJ1-2; TRBD1 matches 9 bases. This CDR3 contains 14 residues. Per germline, CDR1 MNHEY and CDR2 SVGAGI. The trim removed 4 bases at V and 5 bases at J, leaving 5 bases unmatched. CDR3 DNA sequence: TGTGCCAGCAGTTTTGGGACAGGGACGTATGGCTACACCTTC. Its protein product is CASSFGTGTYGYTF.

The V and J genes are TRBV5-4 and TRBJ2-3; D unclear. From germline, CDR1 is SGHNT and CDR2 YYREEE (reference sequence). V lost 1 base to trimming and J lost 1 base, with 4 bases between them. The CDR3 length is 13 residues. The CDR3 coding sequence is TGTGCCAGCAGCTTGAAGGGCACAGATACGCAGTATTTT. Its translation is CASSLKGTDTQYF.

This chain uses TRBV11-2 with TRBJ2-3; D is tentatively TRBD1 or TRBD2 (5 bases each). This CDR3 is 16 amino acids long. Looked up from germline, CDR1 is SGHAT and CDR2 is FQNNGV. V lost 0 bases, J lost 7 bases, and 17 bases lay in between. The CDR3 bases are TGTGCCAGCAGCTTAGATACGGGGCCCCTCGGGTATACGCAGTATTTT. Protein sequence: CASSLDTGPLGYTQYF.

This chain joins TRBV7-2 and TRBJ2-3, with D unresolved. The CDR3 extends over 13 amino acids. Trimming shortened V by 4 bases and J by 6 bases, and 11 bases separated the two germline ends. Germline lookup yields CDR1 SGHTA and CDR2 FQGNSA. CDR3 nucleotide sequence: TGTGCCAGCAGCTGGGTCTTAGTGGATACGCAGTATTTT. This translates into CASSWVLVDTQYF.

V is TRBV30 and J is TRBJ2-3; 7 bases match TRBD2. J was trimmed by 5 bases and V by 2 bases; bases with no gene match: 7. In germline, CDR1 is GTSNPN, CDR2 SVGIG (reference sequence). This CDR3 is 14 amino acids long. CDR3 protein: CAWSPSGGQDTQYF. DNA of the CDR3: TGTGCCTGGAGTCCATCGGGGGGTCAAGATACGCAGTATTTT.

The chain uses TRBV25-1 and TRBJ1-4, with 12 bases fitting TRBD1. V was pared by 6 bases and J by 7 bases, with 18 bases of the junction left unmatched. The germline gives CDR1 MGHDK, CDR2 SYGVNS. The CDR3 contains 19 residues. The chain's CDR3 is CASSANSLGQGAPGEKLFF. CDR3 sequence (DNA): TGTGCCAGCAGCGCAAATTCCCTGGGACAGGGGGCGCCGGGTGAAAAACTGTTTTTT.

The V gene is TRBV5-1, the J gene TRBJ2-3, with a tentative D call TRBD2 (6 bases). This CDR3 is built from 14 residues. Trimming stripped 5 bases from V and 2 bases from J, with 12 bases between. The V gene's germline CDR1 is SGHRS and CDR2 YFSETQ. The DNA of the CDR3 is TGCGCCAGCAGGGTAGGGACTGACACAGATACGCAGTATTTT. As protein: CASRVGTDTDTQYF.